This TCR beta chain was obtained from a study of OX40 agonist ivuxolimab in advanced cancers. Study-wide background: The dose of intravenous ivuxolimab that patients received every 2 weeks ranged from 0.01 to 10 mg/kg. Three individuals attained partial responses, comprising one hepatocellular carcinoma case and two cutaneous melanoma cases.

Cycle 7 day 1, cycle 4 day 1, and baseline were the timepoints at which blood was sampled. The repertoire was sequenced with immunoSEQ multiplex PCR; TCRdb's copy has only in-frame clones and lacks some. The sample records some 60,000 clones, about four fifths being singletons. Comment on this clone: What it binds is unknown.

Regarding the study as a whole: Individuals who were partial responders at 0.1-3.0 mg/kg had clonal expansion that ranked among the lowest.

V was trimmed by 9 bases and J by 5 bases, leaving 7 bases between them. From germline, CDR1 is SEHNR and CDR2 FQNEAQ (reference sequence). The length of the CDR3 is 10 residues. The chain joins TRBV7-9 to TRBJ1-1; D is ambiguous. This clonotype was sampled from an adult with an advanced solid tumor such as melanoma, head and neck, liver or kidney cancer. This specimen was CD4+ or CD8+ T cells sorted from blood, taken in a trial of the OX40 agonist ivuxolimab. CDR3 sequence (DNA): TGTGCCAGGCTGCGGACTGAAGCTTTCTTT. The encoded protein is CARLRTEAFF.